Listed below are T cell receptor beta chains from one sample, sequenced in a study of blood T cell repertoires in COVID-19. Assay used: immunoSEQ multiplex PCR; TCRdb lists only in-frame clones, some missing. The sample gives some 130,000 clones, around 87% of which show up once; about 2.5% is in the top ten. Material: peripheral blood. Receptors originate from a middle-aged man with active COVID-19. Both conserved end residues are part of each CDR3. D genes are given only for firm matches. Clone size is not always given. Where it is, it says once, few, many or a class for expanded clones.

v_gene	j_gene	d_gene	abundance	CDR3aa	CDR3nt
TRBV27	TRBJ1-1	TRBD1	NA	CASKVQGANTEAFF	TGTGCCAGCAAAGTACAGGGGGCGAACACTGAAGCTTTCTTT
TRBV7-9	TRBJ2-7	NA	NA	CASSLGHPPEQYF	TGTGCCAGCAGCTTAGGGCACCCCCCCGAGCAGTACTTC
TRBV5-1	TRBJ1-6	NA	NA	CASSLVPPGESPNSPLHF	TGCGCCAGCAGCTTGGTTCCTCCGGGGGAGAGTCCTAATTCACCCCTCCACTTT
TRBV30	TRBJ2-5	TRBD2	NA	CAWDWASGGFQETQYF	TGTGCCTGGGACTGGGCTAGCGGGGGTTTCCAAGAGACCCAGTACTTC
TRBV6-5	TRBJ2-1	TRBD2	NA	CASRPTGGGRFEQFF	TGTGCCAGCCGCCCCACGGGCGGGGGAAGATTTGAGCAGTTCTTC
TRBV6-5	TRBJ1-2	TRBD1	NA	CASSYSRGTGGYGYTF	TGTGCCAGCAGTTACAGCCGGGGTACAGGGGGCTATGGCTACACCTTC
TRBV5-4	TRBJ1-2	NA	once	CASSLEPSDGYTF	TGTGCCAGCAGCTTGGAACCCAGCGATGGCTACACCTTC
TRBV4-1	TRBJ2-4	TRBD1	NA	CASRPTGGLAKNIQYF	TGCGCCAGCAGACCTACAGGGGGCCTAGCCAAAAACATTCAGTACTTC
TRBV11-1	TRBJ2-2	TRBD1	NA	CASSPLGQGGGELFF	TGTGCCAGCAGCCCCTTGGGACAGGGAGGCGGGGAGCTATTTTTT
TRBV4-3	TRBJ1-2	TRBD1	NA	CASSPRGVNYGYTF	TGCGCCAGCAGCCCCAGGGGGGTAAACTATGGCTACACCTTC
TRBV5-8	TRBJ1-1	NA	few	CASSLGGGTEAFF	TGTGCCAGCAGCTTGGGGGGGGGCACTGAAGCTTTCTTT
TRBV7-2	TRBJ1-4	NA	NA	CASSSFNRDEKLFF	TGTGCCAGCAGCTCCTTCAACAGGGATGAAAAACTGTTTTTT
TRBV19	TRBJ2-2	NA	once	CATLRGSLTGELFF	TGTGCCACCCTTAGGGGCAGTCTAACCGGGGAGCTGTTTTTT
TRBV19	TRBJ2-4	NA	NA	CASSPELVAKNIQYF	TGTGCCAGTAGTCCAGAACTAGTAGCCAAAAACATTCAGTACTTC
TRBV27	TRBJ1-1	NA	NA	CASSLGLGVGATEAFF	TGTGCCAGCAGTTTAGGACTAGGGGTCGGTGCCACTGAAGCTTTCTTT
TRBV4-2	TRBJ1-2	TRBD1	NA	CASSQTPTGRYDGYTF	TGTGCCAGCAGCCAGACCCCGACAGGGAGGTACGATGGCTACACCTTC
TRBV5-1	TRBJ1-2	TRBD1	NA	CASSLTSGRGSGYTF	TGCGCCAGCAGCTTGACGTCTGGCAGGGGGAGCGGCTACACCTTC
TRBV11-2	TRBJ2-1	TRBD2	NA	CASSFRTSVYEQFF	TGTGCCAGCAGCTTTAGGACTAGCGTCTATGAGCAGTTCTTC